Listed here are 30 T cell receptor beta chains from one sample, sequenced in a study of T cell changes during pregnancy in multiple sclerosis. The assay was immunoSEQ multiplex PCR, and TCRdb's table has in-frame clones only and misses some. The table includes 80,000 or so clones, about 93% detected once. Material: peripheral blood, obtained in the second trimester of pregnancy. The receptor set was obtained from a female donor in good health, enrolled as a control in a pregnancy study.

V is TRBV6-5 and J is TRBJ2-1; D is perhaps TRBD1 (6 bases). The CDR3 extends over 13 amino acids. V was clipped by 4 bases and J by 8 bases, with 12 bases between them. Germline loops: CDR1 MNHEY, CDR2 SVGAGI. This CDR3 is CASSLTGFDEQFF. Written as DNA, the CDR3 is TGTGCCAGCAGTTTAACAGGGTTCGATGAGCAGTTCTTC.

This clone was recorded only once. The rearrangement uses TRBV4-1 and TRBJ2-7; tentative D call: TRBD2 (6 bases). V was cut by 2 bases and J by 5 bases, with 19 bases left in between. Germline loops: CDR1 MGHRA, CDR2 YSYEKL. The CDR3 extends over 16 amino acids. DNA of the CDR3: TGCGCCAGCAGCCAACTGCTAGGAGGGCGCCTGGACGAGCAGTACTTC. Translated: CASSQLLGGRLDEQYF.

This sequence joins TRBV10-2 and TRBJ2-2, with 10 bases fitting TRBD2. Losses at the gene ends were 1 base for V and 4 bases for J; bases not matched to a gene: 9. Germline V CDR1 and CDR2: WSHSY, SAAADI. This CDR3 is built from 18 residues. The CDR3 region has the DNA TGCGCCAGCAGTGAGTGGTTGAGCGGGAGGGTGGTCACCGGGGAGCTGTTTTTT. It is translated as CASSEWLSGRVVTGELFF.

The gene calls are TRBV15 and TRBJ2-1; D might be TRBD2 (5 bases). Trimming took off 7 bases at V and 3 bases at J, with 13 bases between the two ends. Germline V gives CDR1 LNHNV, CDR2 YYDKDF (reference sequence). CDR3 size: 14 residues. The DNA for the CDR3 is TGTGCCACCACCCGTGGAGCGGTCTACAATGAGCAGTTCTTC. It specifies CATTRGAVYNEQFF. The variable domain in full, completed from reference TRBV15 and TRBJ2-1, reads DAMVIQNPRYQVTQFGKPVTLSCSQTLNHNVMYWYQQKSSQAPKLLFHYYDKDFNNEADTPDNFQSRRPNTSFCFLDIRSPGLGDTAMYLCATTRGAVYNEQFFGPGTRLTVL.

The V and J genes are TRBV7-9 and TRBJ2-3; maybe TRBD1 (6 bases). V was trimmed by 3 bases and J by 6 bases, leaving 7 bases between them. CDR1 SEHNR and CDR2 FQNEAQ come from the germline V gene (reference sequence). The CDR3 length is 12 residues. CDR3 region: CASSFQGDTQYF. The CDR3 DNA is TGTGCCAGCAGCTTTCAGGGGGATACGCAGTATTTT.

This chain uses TRBV27 with TRBJ1-1; D is unclear. Germline V gene data show CDR1 as MNHEY and CDR2 as SMNVEV (reference sequence). Trimming pared 5 bases from V and 8 bases from J, leaving 15 bases between. The CDR3 spans 13 residues. In DNA form, the CDR3 reads TGTGCCAGCAGTCCGATCGGGGTAAGCGAAGCTTTCTTT. It yields the protein CASSPIGVSEAFF.

This sequence joins TRBV2 and TRBJ1-3; tentative D call: TRBD1 (6 bases). V lost 6 bases to trimming and J lost 3 bases, with 9 bases between them. CDR3 size: 13 residues. Germline V gene lookup returns CDR1 SNHLY and CDR2 FYNNEI. The CDR3 nucleotides read TGTGCCAGCAGAACAGGGAATGGAAACACCATATATTTT. It codes for CASRTGNGNTIYF.

This chain links TRBV9 with TRBJ2-7; 7 nucleotides align to TRBD2. The CDR3 sequence is 15 residues long. V lost 0 bases, J lost 0 bases, and 3 bases stayed unmatched. Germline assignment: CDR1 SGDLS and CDR2 YYNGEE. This chain's CDR3 is CASSVATSASYEQYF. The DNA for the CDR3 is TGTGCCAGCAGCGTAGCTACTAGCGCCTCCTACGAGCAGTACTTC.

The gene calls are TRBV5-1 and TRBJ2-7; 7 bases map to TRBD1. J was trimmed by 0 bases and V by 2 bases; bases with no gene match: 5. Germline values: CDR1 SGHRS, CDR2 YFSETQ. This CDR3 region has 15 residues. This CDR3 reads CASSFRGQSSYEQYF. In DNA form, the CDR3 reads TGCGCCAGCAGCTTCCGGGGACAGAGCTCCTACGAGCAGTACTTC.

This CDR3 reads CAISEEGLGNTEAFF. The DNA for the CDR3 is TGTGCCATCAGTGAGGAAGGACTCGGGAACACTGAAGCTTTCTTT. This chain connects TRBV10-3 to TRBJ1-1; D gene unclear. This CDR3 is 15 amino acids long. The germline gives CDR1 ENHRY, CDR2 SYGVKD. V gave up 2 bases and J gave up 1 base, with 11 bases separating them.

The chain couples TRBV10-3 to TRBJ2-2, with 14 nucleotides matching TRBD2. V lost 6 bases and J lost 6; bases outside the gene matches: 9. From germline, CDR1 is ENHRY and CDR2 SYGVKD. The CDR3 is 17 residues long. The CDR3 is CAISRFGTSGSSGELFF. The CDR3 DNA reads as TGTGCCATCAGCCGATTCGGGACTAGCGGGAGTTCCGGGGAGCTGTTTTTT.

This clone was observed a few times. Other DNA sequences within the sample encode an identical CDR3. The chain combines TRBV19 with TRBJ2-7; the match to TRBD1 covers 9 bases. The junction had 4 bases not matched to a gene; V was cut back by 2 bases and J by 2 bases. The CDR3 is made up of 15 amino acids. Germline CDR1 is LNHDA and CDR2 is SQIVND (reference sequence). DNA for the CDR3: TGTGCCAGTAGTATACAGGACAGGGGTCCCTACGAGCAGTACTTC. This sequence encodes CASSIQDRGPYEQYF.

CDR3 sequence reads: CASRYGNSYNEQFF. The CDR3 DNA reads TGTGCCAGCAGGTACGGGAACTCCTACAATGAGCAGTTCTTC. The V call is TRBV27, the J call TRBJ2-1; TRBD2 might be the D (5 bases). Trimming took 6 bases from V and 0 from J, leaving 9 bases between them. The CDR3 runs 14 residues. Germline CDR1 is MNHEY and CDR2 is SMNVEV (reference sequence).

The rearrangement links TRBV4-1 to TRBJ2-2, with 7 bases lining up with TRBD2. Trimming removed 4 bases from V and 4 bases from J; junction bases left unmatched: 6. This CDR3 is built from 15 residues. CDR1 and CDR2 (germline): MGHRA, YSYEKL. The DNA for the CDR3 is TGCGCCAGCAGCCCAGTAGGCGGGAGCACCGGGGAGCTGTTTTTT. It is translated as CASSPVGGSTGELFF.

The V gene is TRBV4-1, the J gene TRBJ1-4; TRBD1 is a possible D gene (6 bases). Trimming shortened V by 5 bases and J by 6 bases, and 16 bases separated the two germline ends. Germline CDR1 and CDR2: MGHRA and YSYEKL. The CDR3 is made up of 15 amino acids. CDR3 sequence reads: CASSSHTGRDEKLFF. The CDR3 DNA follows: TGCGCCAGCAGCTCACATACAGGGCGGGATGAAAAACTGTTTTTT.

The chain joins TRBV19 to TRBJ2-5; 7 bases map to TRBD1. V dropped 4 bases and J dropped 5; count of bases not matched to a gene: 7. The CDR3 spans 14 residues. CDR1 is LNHDA and CDR2 is SQIVND in the germline V gene (reference sequence). The DNA for the CDR3 is TGTGCCAGTAGTAGACAGGGCAACGGGGAGACCCAGTACTTC. Protein sequence: CASSRQGNGETQYF.

The chain uses TRBV19 and TRBJ2-7, with D possibly matching TRBD1 (6 bases). V was trimmed by 3 bases and J by 1 base, leaving 7 bases between them. Germline V gives CDR1 LNHDA, CDR2 SQIVND (reference sequence). The CDR3 is 13 amino acids. The CDR3 sequence is CASSMDSSYEQYF. Here the CDR3 DNA reads TGTGCCAGTAGTATGGACAGTTCCTACGAGCAGTACTTC.

CDR3 bases: TGTGCCAGCAGTGAACTGACAGGGCGAGGTGGCTACACCTTC. Translating gives CASSELTGRGGYTF. V usage is TRBV2 and J usage is TRBJ1-2; 7 nucleotides match TRBD1. V lost 2 bases, J lost 7 bases, and 7 bases stayed unmatched. Germline assignment: CDR1 SNHLY and CDR2 FYNNEI. The CDR3 runs 14 residues.

The chain has TRBV6-1 and TRBJ2-5; 10 nucleotides line up with TRBD2. The germline V gene has CDR1 MNHNS and CDR2 SASEGT. The CDR3 extends over 18 amino acids. Trimming at V came to 2 bases and at J to 5 bases, leaving 14 bases not matched to a gene. As DNA, the CDR3 is TGTGCCAGCAGTGAACTCCGCGGACTAGCGGAAAGTCCGGAGACCCAGTACTTC. Translation gives CASSELRGLAESPETQYF.

The V call is TRBV7-9, the J call TRBJ2-3; D remains ambiguous. Germline-derived CDR1 and CDR2 are SEHNR and FQNEAQ (reference sequence). The CDR3 contains 15 residues. Between the trimmed V and J ends, which lost 1 base and 0 bases, there was a span of 8 bases. The CDR3 bases are TGTGCCAGCAGCTTAGTTAGCTTAAGCACAGATACGCAGTATTTT. Translating gives CASSLVSLSTDTQYF.

The chain uses TRBV30 and TRBJ2-7, with 7 bases identical to TRBD2. This CDR3 has 16 residues. CDR1 and CDR2 (germline): GTSNPN, SVGIG (reference sequence). V dropped 0 bases and J dropped 5; count of bases not matched to a gene: 13. In DNA form, the CDR3 reads TGTGCCTGGAGTGTACTCTTTCCGGGAGGAGGCCACGAGCAGTACTTC. Translation: CAWSVLFPGGGHEQYF.

The rearrangement links TRBV28 to TRBJ2-7; D may be TRBD1 (5 bases). Germline V gene sequence: CDR1 MDHEN, CDR2 SYDVKM. V was clipped by 4 bases and J by 5 bases, with 15 bases between them. The CDR3 runs 14 residues. The CDR3 DNA sequence: TGTGCCAGCAGTTCAAGTAGGGGATGGAACGAGCAGTACTTC. This codes for CASSSSRGWNEQYF.

The gene calls are TRBV6-5 and TRBJ2-1; TRBD2 matches 7 bases. V shed 7 bases, J shed 6 bases, and the junction held 6 bases outside the gene matches. Germline loops: CDR1 MNHEY, CDR2 SVGAGI. CDR3 size: 13 residues. DNA of the CDR3: TGTGCCAGCACAAAAGCGGGAACCAATGAGCAGTTCTTC. Its translation is CASTKAGTNEQFF.

The V call is TRBV28, the J call TRBJ1-4, with D perhaps matching TRBD1 (6 bases). The CDR3 extends over 14 amino acids. Germline CDR1 reads MDHEN; CDR2 reads SYDVKM. Deletions cut 6 bases from V and 5 bases from J, with 13 bases between. CDR3 DNA sequence: TGTGCCAGCAGCCCGGACAGCAAGAATGAAAAACTGTTTTTT. It translates to CASSPDSKNEKLFF. The variable domain in full, with the rest retrieved from reference TRBV28 and TRBJ1-4, is DVKVTQSSRYLVKRTGEKVFLECVQDMDHENMFWYRQDPGLGLRLIYFSYDVKMKEKGDIPEGYSVSREKKERFSLILESASTNQTSMYLCASSPDSKNEKLFFGSGTQLSVL.

The chain has TRBV29-1 and TRBJ2-1; TRBD2 matches at 8 bases. The CDR3 runs 14 residues. Germline V gives CDR1 SQVTM, CDR2 ANQGSEA. The trim removed 4 bases at V and 2 bases at J, leaving 4 bases unmatched. The CDR3 loop reads CSVGGRGAYNEQFF. The CDR3 DNA sequence: TGCAGCGTTGGGGGGCGGGGGGCCTACAATGAGCAGTTCTTC.

The chain combines TRBV5-4 with TRBJ2-5; 8 bases align to TRBD2. This CDR3 region has 14 residues. Germline V gives CDR1 SGHNT, CDR2 YYREEE (reference sequence). The V gene end was trimmed by 4 bases and the J gene end by 5 bases; junction bases not matched to a gene: 7. The CDR3 here is CASSPVAGWETQYF. The CDR3 nucleotides read TGTGCCAGCAGCCCGGTAGCGGGATGGGAGACCCAGTACTTC. Combining the CDR3 with reference TRBV5-4 and TRBJ2-5 gives the whole variable domain ETGVTQSPTHLIKTRGQQVTLRCSSQSGHNTVSWYQQALGQGPQFIFQYYREEENGRGNFPPRFSGLQFPNYSSELNVNALELDDSALYLCASSPVAGWETQYFGPGTRLLVL.

This clone was seen just once. This chain uses TRBV7-9 with TRBJ2-1, with 13 bases that match TRBD2. The J segment lost 0 bases and the V segment lost 5 bases, leaving 7 bases of the junction unmatched. The CDR3 is 18 amino acids. The germline V gene has CDR1 SEHNR and CDR2 FQNEAQ (reference sequence). CDR3 amino acids: CASSGGLAGLRSYNEQFF. Written as DNA, the CDR3 is TGTGCCAGCAGCGGGGGACTAGCGGGGCTTCGCTCCTACAATGAGCAGTTCTTC.

V gene TRBV28 combines with J gene TRBJ1-5, with a weak D call TRBD1 (6 bases). Germline CDR1 is MDHEN and CDR2 is SYDVKM. This CDR3 comprises 15 residues. V shed 5 bases and J shed 7 bases, with 18 bases lying between them. The chain's CDR3 is CASSPRGAVVQPQHF. CDR3 DNA sequence: TGTGCCAGCAGTCCCCGGGGGGCCGTCGTGCAGCCCCAGCATTTT. The complete variable domain, with remaining parts taken from reference TRBV28 and TRBJ1-5, reads DVKVTQSSRYLVKRTGEKVFLECVQDMDHENMFWYRQDPGLGLRLIYFSYDVKMKEKGDIPEGYSVSREKKERFSLILESASTNQTSMYLCASSPRGAVVQPQHFGDGTRLSIL.

This rearrangement joins TRBV9 to TRBJ2-5, with TRBD2 matching 8 bases. The germline V gene has CDR1 SGDLS and CDR2 YYNGEE. CDR3 length equals 15 residues. V was pared by 0 bases and J by 1 base, with 2 bases of the junction left unmatched. CDR3 protein: CASSVGTSGQETQYF. As DNA, the CDR3 is TGTGCCAGCAGCGTAGGAACTAGCGGCCAAGAGACCCAGTACTTC.

This chain connects TRBV28 to TRBJ1-2; D remains unclear. V lost 6 bases to trimming and J lost 4 bases, with 18 bases between them. Germline V gene lookup returns CDR1 MDHEN and CDR2 SYDVKM. This CDR3 is 15 amino acids long. The CDR3 sequence is CASSPKVILSYGYTF. In DNA form, the CDR3 reads TGTGCCAGCAGCCCCAAGGTGATACTAAGCTATGGCTACACCTTC.